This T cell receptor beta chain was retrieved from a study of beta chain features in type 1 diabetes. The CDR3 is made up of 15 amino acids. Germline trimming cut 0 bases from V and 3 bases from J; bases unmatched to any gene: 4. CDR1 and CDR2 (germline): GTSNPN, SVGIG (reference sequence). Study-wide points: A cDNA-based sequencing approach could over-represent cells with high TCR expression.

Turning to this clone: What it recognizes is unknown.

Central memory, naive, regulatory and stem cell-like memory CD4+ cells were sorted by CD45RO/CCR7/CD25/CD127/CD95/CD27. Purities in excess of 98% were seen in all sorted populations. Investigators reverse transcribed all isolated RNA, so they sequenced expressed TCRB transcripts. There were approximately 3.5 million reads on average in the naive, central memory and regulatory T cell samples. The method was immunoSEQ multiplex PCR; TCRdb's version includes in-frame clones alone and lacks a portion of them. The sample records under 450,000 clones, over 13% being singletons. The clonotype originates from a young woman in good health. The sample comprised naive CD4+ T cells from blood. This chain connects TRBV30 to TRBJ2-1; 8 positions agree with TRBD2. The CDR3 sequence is CAWSVGSGSYNEQFF. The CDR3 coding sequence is TGTGCCTGGAGTGTGGGGAGCGGGAGCTACAATGAGCAGTTCTTC.